What follows are 21 T cell receptor beta chains derived from one specimen sequenced in a study of T-cell reconstitution after alpha-beta-depleted transplantation in children. Study-wide points: One year after transplant, T-cell counts and diversity came mostly from newly produced T cells.

Antigens of these TCRs are unknown. During its preparation, the TCRbeta library received unique molecular identifiers. TCRdb passed the PCR reads through MiXCR, listing each CDR3 protein once. The sample shows fewer than 350,000 distinct CDR3 sequences, 7.5% to 9% of them seen only once. The sequencing here drew on peripheral blood, taken 360 days after TCRalphabeta/CD19-depleted stem cell transplant. The receptors here all came from a female patient younger than 10 who had a stem cell transplant for Fanconi anemia, so the T cells may come from the graft donor.

This clonotype was found many times. The chain carries TRBV5-1 and TRBJ1-6, with TRBD1 as a possible D gene (5 bases). Trimming cost V 5 bases and J 7 bases, with 10 bases left between them. Germline-derived CDR1 and CDR2 are SGHRS and YFSETQ. This CDR3 has 13 residues. CDR3 DNA sequence: TGCGCCAGCAGGACAGAAACCAATTCACCCCTCCACTTT. Protein sequence: CASRTETNSPLHF. Drawing the rest from reference TRBV5-1 and TRBJ1-6, the complete variable domain is KAGVTQTPRYLIKTRGQQVTLSCSPISGHRSVSWYQQTPGQGLQFLFEYFSETQRNKGNFPGRFSGRQFSNSRSEMNVSTLELGDSALYLCASRTETNSPLHFGNGTRLTVT.

At least ten counts were recorded for this clonotype. Its ends do not fully match the called genes, so a read error is possible. J is TRBJ2-5 and V is TRBV7-2; D is undetermined. Germline-derived CDR1 and CDR2 are SGHTA and FQGNSA. The length of the CDR3 is 14 residues. This CDR3 is CASSLWASQATQYF. The CDR3, as DNA: TGTGCCAGCAGCTTATGGGCCAGTCAAGCGACCCAGTACTTC.

This chain joins TRBV6-2 or TRBV6-3 and TRBJ2-1, with D uncertain. Germline loops: CDR1 MNHEY, CDR2 SVGEGT. With 10 bases removed from V and 4 bases from J, the gap between germline ends came to 17 bases. The CDR3 length is 14 residues. The CDR3 spells CATTHRFRYNEQFF. The CDR3, as DNA: TGTGCCACCACCCACCGGTTTCGATACAATGAGCAGTTCTTC.

This clonotype was detected many times. This CDR3 is CASSPQGLANTGELFF. CDR3 nucleotides: TGTGCCAGCAGCCCACAAGGACTAGCGAACACCGGGGAGCTGTTTTTT. The genes are TRBV11-2 and TRBJ2-2; 7 nucleotides match TRBD2. The ends lost 5 bases at V and 0 bases at J; junction bases unmatched: 6. CDR3 length equals 16 residues. The germline V gene encodes CDR1 SGHAT and CDR2 FQNNGV. Filled out from reference TRBV11-2 and TRBJ2-2, the complete variable domain reads EAGVAQSPRYKIIEKRQSVAFWCNPISGHATLYWYQQILGQGPKLLIQFQNNGVVDDSQLPKDRFSAERLKGVDSTLKIQPAKLEDSAVYLCASSPQGLANTGELFFGEGSRLTVL.

This clonotype was recorded at least ten times. The V and J genes are TRBV20-1 and TRBJ1-6; D not certain. Trimming shortened V by 0 bases and J by 9 bases, and 6 bases separated the two germline ends. The length of the CDR3 is 12 residues. Germline values: CDR1 DFQATT, CDR2 SNEGSKA (reference sequence). CDR3 in amino acids: CSARDGFSPLHF. For the CDR3, the DNA is TGCAGTGCTAGAGACGGGTTTTCACCCCTCCACTTT.

V and J are TRBV6-5 and TRBJ2-7, with 7 bases lining up with TRBD1. The V and J ends lost 2 bases and 2 bases, in that order; junction bases with no gene match: 12. The CDR3 consists of 17 residues. CDR1 is MNHEY and CDR2 is SVGAGI in the germline V gene. CDR3 DNA sequence: TGTGCCAGCAGTTACGGGGGCCCCCCACAGGGGCCCTACGAGCAGTACTTC. Its protein is CASSYGGPPQGPYEQYF.

This clonotype has ten or more counts. The rearrangement uses TRBV20-1 and TRBJ1-5; a possible D gene is TRBD1 (5 bases). V was shortened by 0 bases and J by 2 bases, with 14 bases between the two germline ends. The germline V gene encodes CDR1 DFQATT and CDR2 SNEGSKA (reference sequence). The CDR3 sequence is 16 residues long. This chain's CDR3 is CSARDPRDDGNQPQHF. The CDR3 DNA reads as TGCAGTGCTAGAGATCCCAGGGACGATGGCAATCAGCCCCAGCATTTT.

This clonotype has a count of ten or more. V usage is TRBV7-2 and J usage is TRBJ2-5; D not resolved. The CDR3 is made up of 14 amino acids. Trimming removed 1 base at V and 1 base at J, with 7 bases between. The germline V gene encodes CDR1 SGHTA and CDR2 FQGNSA. CDR3 DNA: TGTGCCAGCAGCTTAGAGCCAACCCAAGAGACCCAGTACTTC. Its protein is CASSLEPTQETQYF.

The sample holds a few counts of this clonotype. The chain uses TRBV3-1 and TRBJ1-5; D perhaps matches TRBD1 (5 bases). CDR3 length: 15 residues. The germline V and J ends were trimmed by 1 base and 6 bases, with 13 bases remaining between them. Germline assignment: CDR1 LGHDT and CDR2 YNNKEL (reference sequence). CDR3: CASSQGGTGAQPQHF. For the CDR3, the DNA is TGTGCCAGCAGCCAAGGGGGGACCGGGGCTCAGCCCCAGCATTTT.

This clonotype was recorded a few times. The rearrangement uses TRBV7-3 and TRBJ2-3, with no clear D. The CDR3 has 15 residues. CDR1 is SGHTA, CDR2 FQGTGA, per germline. V lost 2 bases to trimming and J lost 0 bases, with 9 bases between them. The DNA of the CDR3 is TGTGCCAGCAGCTTACTGGGTGTGAGCACAGATACGCAGTATTTT. Its translation is CASSLLGVSTDTQYF.

There are a few counts of this clonotype. This chain links TRBV16 with TRBJ1-2; D remains unclear. Trimming removed 2 bases from V and 0 bases from J, with 16 bases in between. Germline V gene data show CDR1 as KGHSY and CDR2 as FQNENV. The CDR3 runs to 17 residues. The CDR3 sequence is CASSQKNGLLANYGYTF. The CDR3 DNA reads TGTGCCAGCAGCCAAAAGAATGGGCTTCTAGCTAACTATGGCTACACCTTC.

This clonotype was seen repeatedly, ten times or more. The chain recombines TRBV15 with TRBJ1-5; D ambiguous. The germline V and J ends were trimmed by 2 bases and 9 bases, with 8 bases remaining between them. This CDR3 has 12 residues. CDR1 and CDR2 (germline): LNHNV, YYDKDF (reference sequence). The CDR3 loop is CATSRIKMPQHF. The CDR3 bases are TGTGCCACCAGCAGAATAAAAATGCCCCAGCATTTT. The full variable domain, completed using reference TRBV15 and TRBJ1-5, is DAMVIQNPRYQVTQFGKPVTLSCSQTLNHNVMYWYQQKSSQAPKLLFHYYDKDFNNEADTPDNFQSRRPNTSFCFLDIRSPGLGDTAMYLCATSRIKMPQHFGDGTRLSIL.

There are many counts of this clonotype. The rearrangement uses TRBV20-1 and TRBJ1-1; D not resolved. CDR1 is DFQATT and CDR2 is SNEGSKA in the germline V gene (reference sequence). The CDR3 contains 14 residues. V lost 1 base to trimming and J lost 0 bases, with 9 bases between them. CDR3 amino acids: CSARATFMNTEAFF. CDR3 coding DNA: TGCAGTGCTAGAGCTACCTTCATGAACACTGAAGCTTTCTTT.

CDR3 residues: CASSPGLAGTTDTQYF. CDR3 in DNA: TGTGCCAGCTCACCGGGACTAGCGGGGACCACAGATACGCAGTATTTT. This sequence joins TRBV18 and TRBJ2-3, with 13 bases fitting TRBD2. The CDR3 consists of 16 residues. Germline trimming cut 3 bases from V and 2 bases from J; bases unmatched to any gene: 2. Germline V gene lookup returns CDR1 KGHSH and CDR2 LQKENI.

The sample holds many counts of this clonotype. This chain uses TRBV9 with TRBJ2-1; D is undetermined. Per germline, CDR1 SGDLS and CDR2 YYNGEE. This CDR3 contains 15 residues. V dropped 2 bases and J dropped 0 bases, with 9 bases sitting between them. For the CDR3, the DNA is TGTGCCAGCAGCGTTAGGACGACCTCCTACAATGAGCAGTTCTTC. It encodes CASSVRTTSYNEQFF. Full variable domain (missing parts from reference TRBV9 and TRBJ2-1): DSGVTQTPKHLITATGQRVTLRCSPRSGDLSVYWYQQSLDQGLQFLIQYYNGEERAKGNILERFSAQQFPDLHSELNLSSLELGDSALYFCASSVRTTSYNEQFFGPGTRLTVL.

This clonotype was counted at least ten times. The chain carries TRBV9 and TRBJ2-3; the D gene is possibly TRBD1 (5 bases). CDR1 and CDR2 (germline): SGDLS, YYNGEE. V gave up 3 bases and J gave up 0 bases, with 11 bases separating them. CDR3 length: 15 residues. In nucleotides, the CDR3 is TGTGCCAGCAGCGGACAGCCCGCTAGCACAGATACGCAGTATTTT. As protein: CASSGQPASTDTQYF.

In this sample, this clonotype turned up a few times. The chain employs TRBV12-3 or TRBV12-4 and TRBJ1-2; 7 bases agree with TRBD1. The CDR3 totals 13 residues. V shed 5 bases, J shed 4 bases, and the junction held 4 bases outside the gene matches. The CDR3 DNA is TGTGCCAGCAGTGTCACAGGGGTCTATGGCTACACCTTC. This codes for CASSVTGVYGYTF.

This clonotype appeared many times. This chain links TRBV5-1 with TRBJ2-1; D ambiguous. The germline V and J ends were trimmed by 0 bases and 3 bases, with 10 bases remaining between them. The CDR3 has 15 residues. Germline V gene data show CDR1 as SGHRS and CDR2 as YFSETQ. CDR3 coding DNA: TGCGCCAGCAGCTTGGTTCTCTCGTACTACAATGAGCAGTTCTTC. It specifies CASSLVLSYYNEQFF.

This rearrangement joins TRBV2 to TRBJ2-2; tentative D call: TRBD2 (6 bases). There are 14 residues in the CDR3. V lost 2 bases and J lost 7, with 11 bases in between. CDR1 and CDR2 from the germline V gene are SNHLY and FYNNEI. CDR3: CASSERLEGGELFF. In DNA, the CDR3 is TGTGCCAGCAGTGAAAGACTAGAGGGCGGGGAGCTGTTTTTT. The full variable domain, completed using reference TRBV2 and TRBJ2-2, is EPEVTQTPSHQVTQMGQEVILRCVPISNHLYFYWYRQILGQKVEFLVSFYNNEISEKSEIFDDQFSVERPDGSNFTLKIRSTKLEDSAMYFCASSERLEGGELFFGEGSRLTVL.

This chain joins TRBV5-5 and TRBJ1-4; 7 bases align to TRBD1. With V trimmed by 0 bases and J by 8 bases, 7 bases remained unmatched. CDR1 SGHKS and CDR2 YYEKEE come from the germline V gene (reference sequence). The CDR3 runs 15 residues. The CDR3, as DNA: TGTGCCAGCAGCTTGGTGGGACAGTGGGAGGAAAAACTGTTTTTT. Protein: CASSLVGQWEEKLFF.

This clonotype was found many times. This chain links TRBV25-1 with TRBJ2-2; 7 nucleotides line up with TRBD1. The CDR3 loop spans 17 amino acids. V shed 4 bases and J 4 bases; nucleotides not matched to a gene: 12. The germline V gene encodes CDR1 MGHDK and CDR2 SYGVNS. The CDR3 coding sequence is TGTGCCAGCAGTGGCTACAGGGGTGGGACGGTCACCGGGGAGCTGTTTTTT. It codes for CASSGYRGGTVTGELFF.